This passage covers 20 T cell receptor beta chains from one sample sequenced in a study of siplizumab effects on memory and regulatory T cells. Measured with immunoSEQ multiplex PCR; TCRdb has only the in-frame clones, and not every one. Of about 63,000 clones listed, approximately 87% were seen once; the top ten hold approximately 3.8%. The sequenced material came from memory CD4+ T cells sorted from blood. The receptors stem from a human donor in good health.

The rearrangement joins TRBV27 to TRBJ2-2; TRBD2 agrees at 9 bases. The CDR3 has 16 residues. V shed 5 bases and J 6 bases; nucleotides not matched to a gene: 10. CDR1 MNHEY and CDR2 SMNVEV come from the germline V gene (reference sequence). The CDR3 DNA is TGTGCCAGCAGTGCCCTACGGGCGGGAGGGCCCGGGGAGCTGTTTTTT. It is translated as CASSALRAGGPGELFF.

The gene calls are TRBV19 and TRBJ1-3, with no clear D. CDR3 size: 13 residues. Germline V lookup: CDR1 LNHDA, CDR2 SQIVND (reference sequence). Trimming stripped 4 bases from V and 4 bases from J, with 8 bases between. The CDR3 DNA is TGTGCCAGTAGTACCCGGGAGGGAAACACCATATATTTT. It translates to CASSTREGNTIYF.

With respect to this clone: Relative to the germline gene, one junction end is altered; a read error may explain this. The V gene is TRBV5-1, the J gene TRBJ2-7, with D tentatively TRBD1 (6 bases). Germline-derived CDR1 and CDR2 are SGHRS and YFSETQ. The CDR3 is made up of 11 amino acids. CDR3: CASSLDREEHF. In nucleotides, the CDR3 is TGCGCCAGCAGCTTGGACAGGGAAGAACACTTC.

This chain uses TRBV27 with TRBJ2-7; D might be TRBD1 or TRBD2, each matching 5 bases. Germline V gives CDR1 MNHEY, CDR2 SMNVEV (reference sequence). The CDR3 is 13 amino acids. The V end lost 6 bases, the J end lost 1 base, and 10 bases lay between the germline ends. The CDR3, as DNA: TGTGCCAGCAGCGGGGACGGATCCTACGAGCAGTACTTC. Protein product: CASSGDGSYEQYF.

The V gene is TRBV27, the J gene TRBJ1-6, with 10 bases that match TRBD1. Germline V gene data show CDR1 as MNHEY and CDR2 as SMNVEV (reference sequence). The CDR3 sequence is 17 residues long. V dropped 5 bases and J dropped 5; count of bases not matched to a gene: 9. The CDR3 protein is CASSLYPGQGDNSPLHF. The CDR3 DNA sequence: TGTGCCAGCAGTCTATACCCCGGACAGGGGGATAATTCACCCCTCCACTTT.

The V gene is TRBV4-1, the J gene TRBJ2-7, with D tentatively TRBD1 or TRBD2 (5 bases each). The germline V gene has CDR1 MGHRA and CDR2 YSYEKL. V was shortened by 2 bases and J by 12 bases, with 20 bases between the two germline ends. This CDR3 is built from 14 residues. The CDR3 spells CASSQREGQVGTYF. CDR3 nucleotides: TGCGCCAGCAGCCAACGTGAAGGACAAGTGGGGACGTACTTC.

This sequence joins TRBV2 and TRBJ2-7, with D unclear. This CDR3 spans 13 amino acids. With 6 bases removed from V and 1 base from J, the gap between germline ends came to 10 bases. Germline V gives CDR1 SNHLY, CDR2 FYNNEI. The CDR3 loop reads CASRRAGSYEQYF. The CDR3 coding sequence is TGTGCCAGCAGAAGGGCTGGTTCCTACGAGCAGTACTTC.

The chain links TRBV11-3 to TRBJ2-3, with a weak D call TRBD2 (6 bases). V gave up 5 bases and J gave up 2 bases, with 14 bases separating them. CDR1 SGHNT and CDR2 YENEEA come from the germline V gene. The length of the CDR3 is 15 residues. CDR3 bases: TGTGCCAGCAGCCTGGGGGGACCCAACACAGATACGCAGTATTTT. Translation: CASSLGGPNTDTQYF.

The chain uses TRBV6-1 and TRBJ1-5; possible D gene TRBD1, 6 bases. This CDR3 contains 15 residues. Trimming took off 4 bases at V and 4 bases at J, with 14 bases between the two ends. The germline CDR1 and CDR2 sequences are MNHNS and SASEGT. CDR3 nucleotides: TGTGCCAGCAGTGCCCACGGGACACAAAATCAGCCCCAGCATTTT. Translation: CASSAHGTQNQPQHF.

V gene TRBV6-1 combines with J gene TRBJ1-4; no clear D gene. The germline CDR1 and CDR2 sequences are MNHNS and SASEGT. Trimming removed 1 base at V and 8 bases at J, with 8 bases between. The CDR3 is 13 amino acids. CDR3: CASSEVVVEKLFF. CDR3 nucleotides: TGTGCCAGCAGTGAAGTCGTTGTCGAAAAACTGTTTTTT.

The V call is TRBV5-5, the J call TRBJ2-1; tentatively, D is TRBD1 (7 bases). There are 15 residues in the CDR3. V was pared by 4 bases and J by 6 bases, with 17 bases between. Germline V gene lookup returns CDR1 SGHKS and CDR2 YYEKEE (reference sequence). The CDR3 here is CASSAGGMKRNEQFF. CDR3 sequence (DNA): TGTGCCAGCAGCGCAGGGGGGATGAAGCGCAATGAGCAGTTCTTC.

V and J are TRBV10-3 and TRBJ2-7, with 7 bases matching TRBD1. From germline, CDR1 is ENHRY and CDR2 SYGVKD. The trim removed 3 bases at V and 4 bases at J, leaving 0 bases unmatched. The CDR3 loop spans 12 amino acids. The CDR3 nucleotides read TGTGCCATCAGTGAACAGGGGTACGAGCAGTACTTC. As protein: CAISEQGYEQYF.

The CDR3 bases are TGTGCCAGCGCGCCGGGGGGCCTCGAGCAGTACTTC. Protein: CASAPGGLEQYF. The rearrangement joins TRBV6-6 to TRBJ2-7; tentatively, D is TRBD2 (7 bases). V lost 8 bases to trimming and J lost 6 bases, with 14 bases between them. The CDR3 is 12 amino acids. Germline V lookup: CDR1 MNHNY, CDR2 SVGAGI (reference sequence).

The gene calls are TRBV7-2 and TRBJ1-2; D unresolved. This CDR3 comprises 14 residues. Trimming cost V 3 bases and J 4 bases, with 12 bases left between them. CDR1 and CDR2 (germline): SGHTA, FQGNSA. CDR3 coding DNA: TGTGCCAGCAGCTTCTCCGGTGAGGCCTATGGCTACACCTTC. Translating it yields CASSFSGEAYGYTF.

V is TRBV5-6 and J is TRBJ2-3; TRBD2 aligns across 8 bases. With 4 bases clipped from V and 2 bases from J, the junction kept 12 bases outside the gene matches. CDR3 size: 17 residues. The germline CDR1 and CDR2 sequences are SGHDT and YYEEEE. CDR3 coding DNA: TGTGCCAGCAGCCCCCTGGGGGCTAGCGGGTACACAGATACGCAGTATTTT. Protein: CASSPLGASGYTDTQYF.

The chain recombines TRBV6-1 with TRBJ2-4, with 7 bases lining up with TRBD1. Germline loops: CDR1 MNHNS, CDR2 SASEGT. The CDR3 runs 14 residues. Trimming took 6 bases from V and 8 from J; bases not matched to a gene: 10. Here the CDR3 DNA reads TGTGCCAGCAGGGGGACAGAAACGGGCGACATTCAGTACTTC. Encoded protein: CASRGTETGDIQYF.

V gene TRBV6-6 combines with J gene TRBJ1-6; a weak D match, TRBD1 (5 bases). The CDR3 totals 14 residues. V lost 7 bases, J lost 6 bases, and 13 bases lay in between. Germline V lookup: CDR1 MNHNY, CDR2 SVGAGI (reference sequence). The DNA of the CDR3 is TGTGCCAGCATGGCAGGGCGACGTAATTCACCCCTCCACTTT. The encoded protein is CASMAGRRNSPLHF.

J is TRBJ2-1 and V is TRBV29-1, with 9 bases that match TRBD1. The CDR3 totals 14 residues. J lost 0 bases, V lost 7 bases, and 4 bases had no gene match. The germline V gene encodes CDR1 SQVTM and CDR2 ANQGSEA. The CDR3 DNA follows: TGCAGCGCCGACAGGGGGAGCTCCTACAATGAGCAGTTCTTC. The encoded protein is CSADRGSSYNEQFF.

The chain uses TRBV11-2 and TRBJ2-6; the D call may be TRBD1 or TRBD2 (6 bases each). The germline V and J ends were trimmed by 1 base and 1 base, with 11 bases remaining between them. CDR1 and CDR2 from the germline V gene are SGHAT and FQNNGV. CDR3 length: 17 amino acids. CDR3 coding DNA: TGTGCCAGCAGCTTAGGGAGGGGGAAATCTGGGGCCAACGTCCTGACTTTC. Translation gives CASSLGRGKSGANVLTF. The entire variable domain, with the rest obtained from reference TRBV11-2 and TRBJ2-6, is as follows: EAGVAQSPRYKIIEKRQSVAFWCNPISGHATLYWYQQILGQGPKLLIQFQNNGVVDDSQLPKDRFSAERLKGVDSTLKIQPAKLEDSAVYLCASSLGRGKSGANVLTFGAGSRLTVL.

This rearrangement joins TRBV29-1 to TRBJ1-1, with TRBD1 identical over 7 bases. CDR3 length equals 10 residues. Germline lookup yields CDR1 SQVTM and CDR2 ANQGSEA. J lost 10 bases, V lost 6 bases, and 5 bases had no gene match. CDR3 protein: CSVLQGTAFF. CDR3 bases: TGCAGCGTCTTACAGGGGACAGCTTTCTTT.